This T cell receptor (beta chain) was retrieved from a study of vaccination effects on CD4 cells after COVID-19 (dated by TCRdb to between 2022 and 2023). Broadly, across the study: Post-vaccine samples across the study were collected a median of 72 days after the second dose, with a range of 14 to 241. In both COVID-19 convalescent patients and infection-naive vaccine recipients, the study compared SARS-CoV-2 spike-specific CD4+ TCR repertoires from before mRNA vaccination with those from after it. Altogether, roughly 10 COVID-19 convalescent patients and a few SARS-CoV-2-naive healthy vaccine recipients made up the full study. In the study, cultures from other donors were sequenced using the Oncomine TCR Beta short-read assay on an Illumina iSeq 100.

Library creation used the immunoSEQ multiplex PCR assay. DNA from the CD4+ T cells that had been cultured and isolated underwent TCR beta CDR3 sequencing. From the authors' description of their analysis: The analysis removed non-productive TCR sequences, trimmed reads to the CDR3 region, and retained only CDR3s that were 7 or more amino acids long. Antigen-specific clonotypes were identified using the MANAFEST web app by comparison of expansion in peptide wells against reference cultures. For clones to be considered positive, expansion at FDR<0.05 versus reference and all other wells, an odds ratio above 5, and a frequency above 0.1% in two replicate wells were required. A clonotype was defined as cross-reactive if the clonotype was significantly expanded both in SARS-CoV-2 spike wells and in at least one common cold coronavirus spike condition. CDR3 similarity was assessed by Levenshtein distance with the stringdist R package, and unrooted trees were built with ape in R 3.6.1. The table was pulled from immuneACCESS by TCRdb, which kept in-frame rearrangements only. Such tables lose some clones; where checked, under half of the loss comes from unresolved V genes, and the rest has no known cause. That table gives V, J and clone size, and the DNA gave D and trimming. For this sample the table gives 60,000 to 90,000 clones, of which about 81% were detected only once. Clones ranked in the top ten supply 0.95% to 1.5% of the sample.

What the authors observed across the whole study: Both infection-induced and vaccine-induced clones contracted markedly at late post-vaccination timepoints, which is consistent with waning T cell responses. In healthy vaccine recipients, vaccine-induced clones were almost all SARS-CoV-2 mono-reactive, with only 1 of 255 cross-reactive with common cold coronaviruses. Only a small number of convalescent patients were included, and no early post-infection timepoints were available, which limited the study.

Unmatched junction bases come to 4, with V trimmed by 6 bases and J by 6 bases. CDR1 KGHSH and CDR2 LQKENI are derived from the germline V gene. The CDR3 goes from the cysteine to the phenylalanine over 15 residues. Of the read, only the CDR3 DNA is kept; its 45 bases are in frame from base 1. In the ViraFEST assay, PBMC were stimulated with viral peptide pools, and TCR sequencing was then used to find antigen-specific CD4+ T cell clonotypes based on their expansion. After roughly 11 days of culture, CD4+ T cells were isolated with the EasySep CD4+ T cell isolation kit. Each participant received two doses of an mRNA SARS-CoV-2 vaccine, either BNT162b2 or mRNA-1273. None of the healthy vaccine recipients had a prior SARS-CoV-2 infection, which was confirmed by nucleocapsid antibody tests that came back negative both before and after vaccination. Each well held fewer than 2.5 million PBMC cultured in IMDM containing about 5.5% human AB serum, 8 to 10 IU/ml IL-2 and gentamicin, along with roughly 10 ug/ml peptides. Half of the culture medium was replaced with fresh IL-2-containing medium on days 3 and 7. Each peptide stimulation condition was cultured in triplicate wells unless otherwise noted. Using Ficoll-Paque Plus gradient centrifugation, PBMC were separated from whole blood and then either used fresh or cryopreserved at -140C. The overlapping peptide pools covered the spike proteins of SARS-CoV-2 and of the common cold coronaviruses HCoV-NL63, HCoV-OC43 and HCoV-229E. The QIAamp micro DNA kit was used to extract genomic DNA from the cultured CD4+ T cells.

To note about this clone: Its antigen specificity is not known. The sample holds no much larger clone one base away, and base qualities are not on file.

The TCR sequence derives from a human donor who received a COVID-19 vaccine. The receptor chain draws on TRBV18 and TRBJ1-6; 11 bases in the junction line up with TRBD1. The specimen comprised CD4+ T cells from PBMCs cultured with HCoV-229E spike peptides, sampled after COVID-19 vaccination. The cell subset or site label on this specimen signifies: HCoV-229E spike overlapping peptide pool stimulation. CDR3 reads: CASSQGQGANSPLHF. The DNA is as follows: TGTGCCAGCTCCCAAGGACAGGGGGCTAATTCACCCCTCCACTTT.